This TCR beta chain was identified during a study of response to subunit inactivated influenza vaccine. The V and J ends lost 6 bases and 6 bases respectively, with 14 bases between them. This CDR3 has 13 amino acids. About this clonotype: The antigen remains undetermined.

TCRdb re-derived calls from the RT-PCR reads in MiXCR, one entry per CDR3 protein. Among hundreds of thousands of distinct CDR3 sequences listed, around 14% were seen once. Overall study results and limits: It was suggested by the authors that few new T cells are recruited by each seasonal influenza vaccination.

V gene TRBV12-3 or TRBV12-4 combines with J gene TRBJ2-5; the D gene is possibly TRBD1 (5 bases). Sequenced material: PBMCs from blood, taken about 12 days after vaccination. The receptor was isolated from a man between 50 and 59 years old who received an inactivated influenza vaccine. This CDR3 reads CASSSLGAQTQYF. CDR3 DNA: TGTGCCAGCAGCTCATTAGGGGCCCAGACCCAGTACTTC.